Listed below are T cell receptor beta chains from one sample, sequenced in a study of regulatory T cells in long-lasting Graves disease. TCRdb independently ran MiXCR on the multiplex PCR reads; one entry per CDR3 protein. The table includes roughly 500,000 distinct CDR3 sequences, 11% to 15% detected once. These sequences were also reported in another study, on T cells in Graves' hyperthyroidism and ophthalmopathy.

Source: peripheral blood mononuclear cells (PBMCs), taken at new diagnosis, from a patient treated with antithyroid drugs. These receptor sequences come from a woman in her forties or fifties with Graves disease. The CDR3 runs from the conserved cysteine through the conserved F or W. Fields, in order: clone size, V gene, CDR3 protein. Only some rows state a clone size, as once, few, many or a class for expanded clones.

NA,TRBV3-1,CASSRLAGVDDSNQPQHF
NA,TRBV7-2,CASSTRTDSPLHF
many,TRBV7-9,CASSLAGGLEQFF
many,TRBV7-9,CASSTRGGGDGAYNEQFF
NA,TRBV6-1,CASKRGLYNEQFF
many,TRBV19,CASSTRTSSYEQYF
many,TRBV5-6,CASSLDMGRRSEYF
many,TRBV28,CASSTTGMTDTQYF
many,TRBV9,CASSIRGGNTEAFF
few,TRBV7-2,CASSSDYQDAAQYF
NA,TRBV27,CASSFGRRNSPLHF
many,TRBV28,CASSLIGEVAYNEQFF
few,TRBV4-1,CASSQAADSNQPQHF
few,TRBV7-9,CASSLGLGKDGYTF
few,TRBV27,CASSLSPGYEQYF
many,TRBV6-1,CASSFRVPYGYTF
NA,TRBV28,CASSFAGLNTGELFF
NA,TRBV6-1,CASSRETGLNTEAFF